Listed below are T cell receptor beta chains from one sample, sequenced in a study of cytomegalovirus exposure and HLA in healthy donors. Some clones are missing from TCRdb's copy, which holds only in-frame ones; the method was immunoSEQ multiplex PCR. Of about 93,000 clones in the sample, around 78% were seen once. The sample was PBMCs. Every receptor here comes from a young man in good health and CMV-seronegative. Both conserved end residues are part of each CDR3. A D gene is named only where the DNA matches it firmly. Clone sizes are given selectively: once, few, many, or a class where the clone is expanded.

D gene	V gene	J gene	clone size	CDR3 DNA	CDR3 protein
-	TRBV5-1	TRBJ1-1	-	TGCGCCAGCAGCTGGACAGCCGGTATGAACACTGAAGCTTTCTTT	CASSWTAGMNTEAFF
-	TRBV7-2	TRBJ1-5	once	TGTGCCAGCAGCACAGCGGGGATCGATCAGCCCCAGCATTTT	CASSTAGIDQPQHF
-	TRBV5-1	TRBJ1-2	-	TGCGCCAGCAGCTCCTCAGGGGCCTATGGCTACACCTTC	CASSSSGAYGYTF
-	TRBV7-9	TRBJ2-1	-	TGTGCCAGCAGCGTAGGGTTGCGCTCCTACAATGAGCAGTTCTTC	CASSVGLRSYNEQFF
-	TRBV20-1	TRBJ2-5	-	TGCAGTGCTAGCCGCCAAGAGACCCAGTACTTC	CSASRQETQYF
-	TRBV9	TRBJ1-1	-	TGTGCCAGCAGCCCCCGAGAACAGGGCGCTGCGGACACTGAAGCTTTCTTT	CASSPREQGAADTEAFF
TRBD1	TRBV2	TRBJ2-5	-	TGTGCCAGCAGTGGGACAGGGGGGATGGAGACCCAGTACTTC	CASSGTGGMETQYF
TRBD1	TRBV7-9	TRBJ2-3	few	TGTGCCAGCAGCTCGGGGACAGAAGTTCTCACAGATACGCAGTATTTT	CASSSGTEVLTDTQYF
TRBD1	TRBV27	TRBJ1-4	-	TGTGCCAGCAGTCGGGACAGCCTTGCAACTAATGAAAAACTGTTTTTT	CASSRDSLATNEKLFF
-	TRBV5-8	TRBJ1-5	-	TGTGCCAGCAGCTTGGACAGGGCCACGTATAGCAATCAGCCCCAGCATTTT	CASSLDRATYSNQPQHF
-	TRBV29-1	TRBJ2-3	-	TGCAGCGTTGTGGGGGGGCCAGATACGCAGTATTTT	CSVVGGPDTQYF
-	TRBV7-9	TRBJ2-1	-	TGTGCCAGCAGCTTAGGTCCTGGCGCCGGAGGATTTTTTTACAATGAGCAGTTCTTC	CASSLGPGAGGFFYNEQFF
-	TRBV2	TRBJ1-6	-	TGTGCCAGCAGAGGAGTTTACCGAGTAAGCTCCTATAATTCACCCCTCCACTTT	CASRGVYRVSSYNSPLHF
-	TRBV15	TRBJ1-1	-	TGTGCCACCAGCAGAGATAGAGTTAGGGGCACTGAAGCTTTCTTT	CATSRDRVRGTEAFF
TRBD1	TRBV2	TRBJ2-5	-	TGTGCCAGCAGCGAGGGGGACAGGGGTCAAGAGACCCAGTACTTC	CASSEGDRGQETQYF
TRBD1	TRBV7-7	TRBJ2-2	-	TGTGCCAGCAGCATCGGGACAGGGGGAGCCGGGGAGCTGTTTTTT	CASSIGTGGAGELFF
-	TRBV2	TRBJ1-2	-	TGTGCCAGCAGTGCCGGGGGAAGTAACTATGGCTACACCTTC	CASSAGGSNYGYTF
-	TRBV5-6	TRBJ1-1	-	TGTGCCAGCAGCTTGCGAGGGGGTTGGACTGAAGCTTTCTTT	CASSLRGGWTEAFF
TRBD1	TRBV10-3	TRBJ1-6	-	TGTGCCATCAGTGAGCGAACCGGGACAGGCAATTCACCCCTCCACTTT	CAISERTGTGNSPLHF
-	TRBV10-2	TRBJ2-3	-	TGCGCCAGCAGTGAGCGATCCGTGGACAAGCAGTATTTT	CASSERSVDKQYF
-	TRBV4-2	TRBJ1-3	-	TGTGCCAGCAGCCAAGTTAACCCAGGGTCCGCTGGAAACACCATATATTTT	CASSQVNPGSAGNTIYF
-	TRBV5-1	TRBJ2-7	-	TGCGCCAGCAGCTTAGCGGGTCCCCCCTACGAGCAGTACTTC	CASSLAGPPYEQYF
-	TRBV2	TRBJ2-7	-	TGTGCCAGCAGGGGGACTGTAACTTACGAGCAGTACTTC	CASRGTVTYEQYF
TRBD1	TRBV9	TRBJ2-3	-	TGTGCCAGCAGCGCAAACCCAGGGGGAGCCTACACAGATACGCAGTATTTT	CASSANPGGAYTDTQYF
-	TRBV10-3	TRBJ1-2	-	TGTGCCATCAGTGAGCCCGGGGGGAAAAGCTATGGCTACACCTTC	CAISEPGGKSYGYTF
-	TRBV7-2	TRBJ2-3	once	TGTGCCAGCACCTTAGGGCTAGCAGGAGCAGATACGCAGTATTTT	CASTLGLAGADTQYF
TRBD2	TRBV9	TRBJ2-2	few	TGTGCCAGCAGCGTTCGAGCGGGAGGGCTTGGCGGGGAGCTGTTTTTT	CASSVRAGGLGGELFF
TRBD1	TRBV19	TRBJ2-7	-	TGTGCCAGTAGTCCGGGACAGGGGATTTCCGACGAGCAGTACTTC	CASSPGQGISDEQYF
TRBD1	TRBV7-9	TRBJ2-1	-	TGTTCCAGCACCTTAGGGACAGGGGCCTACAATGAGCAGTTCTTC	CSSTLGTGAYNEQFF
-	TRBV11-2	TRBJ1-1	-	TGTGCCAGCAGCTTAGTTGGAGAACTGAACACTGAAGCTTTCTTT	CASSLVGELNTEAFF
-	TRBV7-2	TRBJ2-7	-	TGTGCCAGCAGCTTAGCTCGCTCCTACGAGCAGTACTTC	CASSLARSYEQYF
-	TRBV7-8	TRBJ1-2	-	TGTGCCAGCAGCTTAGCGGCAGAAACTAACTATGGCTACACCTTC	CASSLAAETNYGYTF
-	TRBV4-1	TRBJ2-7	-	TGCGCCAGCAGCCAAGAAAGGGCAGGACTCGAGAGTGAGTACTTC	CASSQERAGLESEYF
TRBD2	TRBV4-3	TRBJ2-5	-	TGCGCCAGCAGCCAACAGGCTAGCGGGGGGGCGGAGACCCAGTACTTC	CASSQQASGGAETQYF
TRBD2	TRBV11-1	TRBJ2-1	few	TGTGCCAGCAGCCTGGGGATCGGGACTAGCGCGAACAATGAGCAGTTCTTC	CASSLGIGTSANNEQFF
TRBD1	TRBV6-1	TRBJ1-5	-	TGTGCCAGCAGTACTGACAGGGGCGGTCAGCCCCAGCATTTT	CASSTDRGGQPQHF
-	TRBV14	TRBJ2-3	-	TGTGCCGGCAGCCTGACGGGAGCACGAACAGATACGCAGTATTTT	CAGSLTGARTDTQYF
-	TRBV6-5	TRBJ1-2	-	TGTGCCAGCAGTTATATTTTCGGACAGAGGCTCTATGGCTACACCTTC	CASSYIFGQRLYGYTF
-	TRBV6-6	TRBJ1-5	-	TGTGCCAGCAGAACACAGGGCCAGCCCCAGCATTTT	CASRTQGQPQHF
-	TRBV5-4	TRBJ2-5	once	TGTGCCAGCAGCTTAAAGGACTATCTAAAAGAGACCCAGTACTTC	CASSLKDYLKETQYF
-	TRBV28	TRBJ1-5	-	TGTGCCAGCAGTTTCGTCCATCAGCCCCAGCATTTT	CASSFVHQPQHF
TRBD1	TRBV5-6	TRBJ1-2	-	TGTGCCAGCAGCACTGGACAGGGGATCCTCTATGGCTACACCTTC	CASSTGQGILYGYTF
-	TRBV18	TRBJ1-2	-	TGTGCCAGCTCACCAGCGGGGGAGTATGGCTACACCTTC	CASSPAGEYGYTF
-	TRBV11-1	TRBJ2-6	once	TGTGCCAGCAGCTTTAGTTTCCCCATATCTGGGGCCAACGTCCTGACTTTC	CASSFSFPISGANVLTF
TRBD1	TRBV27	TRBJ1-1	-	TGTGCCAGCAGTTCCAGGGGGCTGGCTCGCACTGAAGCTTTCTTT	CASSSRGLARTEAFF
TRBD2	TRBV7-3	TRBJ2-1	-	TGTGCCAGCAGCCCCTCAGGCGGGAGGGCCAATGAGCAGTTCTTC	CASSPSGGRANEQFF
TRBD2	TRBV7-2	TRBJ2-5	-	TGTGCCAGCAGCAACGGACTAGCGGGGTTCCAAGAGACCCAGTACTTC	CASSNGLAGFQETQYF
-	TRBV10-3	TRBJ1-2	-	TGTGCCACAAGACCGGGACAATCTAACTATGGCTACACCTTC	CATRPGQSNYGYTF
-	TRBV7-9	TRBJ2-7	-	TGTGCCAGCAGCGGCGCCACTAAGAACGAGCAGTACTTC	CASSGATKNEQYF
TRBD1	TRBV6-1	TRBJ1-6	once	TGTGCCAGCAGTGACCGGACAGGGCAGATCCCAAGTTCACCCCTCCACTTT	CASSDRTGQIPSSPLHF
TRBD1	TRBV13	TRBJ1-6	once	TGTGCCAGCAGTGCGACAGGGGGAAATTCACCCCTCCACTTT	CASSATGGNSPLHF
TRBD1	TRBV5-6	TRBJ2-3	-	TGTGCCAGCAGCCTCCAGGTTGGCAGGGGGCATAATACAGATACGCAGTATTTT	CASSLQVGRGHNTDTQYF
-	TRBV10-3	TRBJ2-3	once	TGTGCCATCAGTGGAATGAGTAGCGGAGTGGCAGATACGCAGTATTTT	CAISGMSSGVADTQYF
-	TRBV4-1	TRBJ2-7	-	TGCGCCAGCAGCCGCACGGTGGCCAGGGGCGACGAGCAGTACTTC	CASSRTVARGDEQYF
-	TRBV5-1	TRBJ1-3	-	TGCGCCAGCAGCTTGGACAGCGGCTCCCGTGGAAACACCATATATTTT	CASSLDSGSRGNTIYF
TRBD1	TRBV28	TRBJ1-2	-	TGTGCCAGCACCCCGGGACAGCTCTATGGCTACACCTTC	CASTPGQLYGYTF